A selection of T cell receptor beta chains follows, all from one sample in a study of T cell responses to AZD1222 COVID-19 vaccine. The method was immunoSEQ multiplex PCR; TCRdb's version includes in-frame clones alone and lacks a portion of them. The table has 98,000 or so clones, 89% seen once. Sequenced material: peripheral blood, taken on day 0 of MenACWY control vaccination. These receptors came from an adult in good health. The CDR3 runs from the conserved cysteine through the conserved F or W. A D gene is named only where the DNA matches it firmly. A row's size may be missing; if present it is once, few, many or a size class.

>TRBV4-2|once|TRBJ2-2|-
TGTGCCAGCAGCCCCAATCAGCCACCGAACACCGGGGAGCTGTTTTTT
CASSPNQPPNTGELFF
>TRBV5-4|-|TRBJ1-2|-
TGTGCCAGCAGCTTGGGGGGACTGTACGTTAATGGCTACACCTTC
CASSLGGLYVNGYTF
>TRBV3-1/TRBV3-2|-|TRBJ1-4|-
TGTGCCAGCAGCCAAGTTGGGGGGAAGGATGAAAAACTGTTTTTT
CASSQVGGKDEKLFF
>TRBV7-3|-|TRBJ1-1|TRBD1
TGTGCCAGCAGCCAGTTGGGACAGGGGTCTGAAGCTTTCTTT
CASSQLGQGSEAFF
>TRBV20-1|-|TRBJ2-7|TRBD2
TGCAGTGCTAGTGAAGGTAGCGGGGGGGAAAGCTCCTACGAGCAGTACTTC
CSASEGSGGESSYEQYF
>TRBV15|once|TRBJ1-6|-
TGTGCCACCAGCAGAGACCCTAACTCTACACCCCTCCACTTT
CATSRDPNSTPLHF
>TRBV3-1/TRBV3-2|-|TRBJ2-7|TRBD1
TGTGCCAGCAGCCACACAGGGGGCGAGCAGTACTTC
CASSHTGGEQYF
>TRBV6-5|once|TRBJ2-7|TRBD1
TGTGCCAGCAGGCCGGGACAGGGACCCTACGAGCAGTACTTC
CASRPGQGPYEQYF
>TRBV6-2/TRBV6-3|-|TRBJ2-2|-
TGTGCCAGCAGTTACTCGATGACGAACACCGGGGAGCTGTTTTTT
CASSYSMTNTGELFF
>TRBV4-1|once|TRBJ1-1|TRBD1
TGCGCCAGCAGCCAAGGTCGTACAGGGGGCCCGAACACTGAAGCTTTCTTT
CASSQGRTGGPNTEAFF
>TRBV7-3|-|TRBJ1-1|-
TGTGCCAGCAGCCCTCGGGGGCCTAACACTGAAGCTTTCTTT
CASSPRGPNTEAFF
>TRBV14|-|TRBJ1-2|-
TGTGCCAGCAGCCATTACGGTTTAGATGGCTACACCTTC
CASSHYGLDGYTF
>TRBV6-5|once|TRBJ2-2|-
TGTGCCAGCAGTCCACAGGGAACCGGGGAGCTGTTTTTT
CASSPQGTGELFF
>TRBV30|-|TRBJ1-5|-
TGTGCCTGGAGTTCAGTCGGCAATCAGCCCCAGCATTTT
CAWSSVGNQPQHF
>TRBV9|few|TRBJ1-3|-
TGTGCCAGCAGCGTAGTTGGAAACACCATATATTTT
CASSVVGNTIYF
>TRBV5-1|-|TRBJ2-3|-
TGCGCCAGCAGCGACGGACCTAGCACAGATACGCAGTATTTT
CASSDGPSTDTQYF
>TRBV28|-|TRBJ1-4|-
TGTGCCAGCAGTTCGAACAGGGATCCCAATGAAAAACTGTTTTTT
CASSSNRDPNEKLFF
>TRBV24-1|-|TRBJ1-5|-
TGTGCCACCAGTGAGGCAGGGTTTAGCAATCAGCCCCAGCATTTT
CATSEAGFSNQPQHF
>TRBV15|-|TRBJ2-1|-
TGTGCCACCAGCCTGGGACTGAGCTCCTACAATGAGCAGTTCTTC
CATSLGLSSYNEQFF
>TRBV6-6|-|TRBJ2-3|-
TGTGCCAGCAGACCAGGGGACACAGATACGCAGTATTTT
CASRPGDTDTQYF
>TRBV4-1|-|TRBJ2-1|-
TGCGCCAGCAGCTCCCGACAGGGGAGGGACAATGAGCAGTTCTTC
CASSSRQGRDNEQFF
>TRBV19|-|TRBJ2-1|-
TGTGCCAGTAGGACCTACGGAGACACCTACAATGAGCAGTTCTTC
CASRTYGDTYNEQFF
>TRBV28|-|TRBJ1-1|TRBD1
TGTGCCAGCAGTTTAAGTGGACAGGGGATAGTAGGGGACACTGAAGCTTTCTTT
CASSLSGQGIVGDTEAFF
>TRBV7-2|-|TRBJ1-1|TRBD1
TGTGCCAGCAGCCCGTCAGGACAGGGAGGGACTGAAGCTTTCTTT
CASSPSGQGGTEAFF
>TRBV10-2|-|TRBJ2-5|TRBD2
TGCGCCAGCAGTGAGTCGGGGACTAGCGGGGGAGGAGAGACCCAGTACTTC
CASSESGTSGGGETQYF
>TRBV9|-|TRBJ1-5|-
TGTGCCAGCAGCGTATGGAATGGGAATCAGCCCCAGCATTTT
CASSVWNGNQPQHF
>TRBV6-5|-|TRBJ2-1|-
TGTGCCAGCATTACCACAGAGTACAATGAGCAGTTCTTC
CASITTEYNEQFF
>TRBV7-2|-|TRBJ2-1|TRBD2
TGTGCCAGCAGCGAGCTAGCGGGCGGTTATTACAATGAGCAGTTCTTC
CASSELAGGYYNEQFF
>TRBV5-4|-|TRBJ2-3|TRBD1
TGTGCCAGCAGCTCCGGGACAGGCACAGATACGCAGTATTTT
CASSSGTGTDTQYF
>TRBV30|-|TRBJ2-7|-
TGTGCCTGGACAACTGGACAGACCTACGAGCAGTACTTC
CAWTTGQTYEQYF
>TRBV5-6|-|TRBJ1-2|TRBD1
TGTGCCAGCAGCTCTACAGGGGAAGAATATGGCTACACCTTC
CASSSTGEEYGYTF
>TRBV6-5|-|TRBJ2-5|TRBD1
TGTGCCAGCAGTTACTCGACAGGGGCAGAGACCCAGTACTTC
CASSYSTGAETQYF
>TRBV5-4|-|TRBJ1-2|TRBD1
TGTGCCAGCAGCTTGGCTGGGACAGCCTTTCGTGTAGGCTACACCTTC
CASSLAGTAFRVGYTF
>TRBV6-4|-|TRBJ1-1|-
TGTGCCAGCATGAACGGGCGGAGGGACACTGAAGCTTTCTTT
CASMNGRRDTEAFF
>TRBV7-9|-|TRBJ2-5|-
TGTGCCAGCAGCTTGCAGGTCGAGCCCCCGTGGACCCAGTACTTC
CASSLQVEPPWTQYF
>TRBV6-5|once|TRBJ2-1|TRBD2
TGTGCCAGCAGTAGGGGACTAGCGGGGGTCAATGAGCAGTTCTTC
CASSRGLAGVNEQFF
>TRBV5-4|once|TRBJ2-1|TRBD1
TGTGCCAGCACCGTGAACAGGGGTTACAATGAGCAGTTCTTC
CASTVNRGYNEQFF
>TRBV4-3|-|TRBJ1-1|TRBD1
TGCGCCAGCAGCCCCGGGACAGCTGAAGCTTTCTTT
CASSPGTAEAFF
>TRBV2|-|TRBJ1-5|TRBD1
TGTGCCAGCAGGGGACAGGTCAATCAGCCCCAGCATTTT
CASRGQVNQPQHF